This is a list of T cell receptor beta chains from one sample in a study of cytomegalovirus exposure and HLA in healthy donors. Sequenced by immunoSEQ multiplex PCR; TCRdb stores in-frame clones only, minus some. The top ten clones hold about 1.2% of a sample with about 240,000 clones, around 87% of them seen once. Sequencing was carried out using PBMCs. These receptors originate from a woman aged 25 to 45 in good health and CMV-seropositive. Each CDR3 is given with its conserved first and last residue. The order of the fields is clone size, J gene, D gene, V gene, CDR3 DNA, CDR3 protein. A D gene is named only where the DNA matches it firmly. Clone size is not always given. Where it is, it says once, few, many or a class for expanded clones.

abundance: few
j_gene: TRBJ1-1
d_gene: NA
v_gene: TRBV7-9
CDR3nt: TGTGCCAGCAGCTTCTGGGGGCAGGACACTGAAGCTTTCTTT
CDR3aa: CASSFWGQDTEAFF

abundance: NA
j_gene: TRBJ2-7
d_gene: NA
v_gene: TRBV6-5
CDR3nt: TGTGCCAGCAGTTACTCTGACAGAGCCCCTACCTACGAGCAGTACTTC
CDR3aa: CASSYSDRAPTYEQYF

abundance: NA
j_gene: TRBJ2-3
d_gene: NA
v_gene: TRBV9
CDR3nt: TGTGCCAGCAGCGTAGTGGGGGCTCGGGATACGCAGTATTTT
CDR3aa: CASSVVGARDTQYF

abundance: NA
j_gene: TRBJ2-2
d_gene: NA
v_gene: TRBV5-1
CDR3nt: TGCGCCAGCAGCGGGGGGGGCAGCCTAACCGGGGAGCTGTTTTTT
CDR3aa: CASSGGGSLTGELFF

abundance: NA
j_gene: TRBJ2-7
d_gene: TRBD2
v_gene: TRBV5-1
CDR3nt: TGCGCCAGCAGCTTCGGGACTAGGTCCTACGAGCAGTACTTC
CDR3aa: CASSFGTRSYEQYF

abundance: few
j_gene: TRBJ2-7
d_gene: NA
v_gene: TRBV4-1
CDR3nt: TGCGCCAGCAGCCAAGAAACAGAGATCTACGGGCAGTACTTC
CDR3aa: CASSQETEIYGQYF

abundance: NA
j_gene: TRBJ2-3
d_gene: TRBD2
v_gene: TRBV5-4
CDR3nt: TGTGCCAGCAGCTTCGGGAGGGCGGGAGGGGGAGATACGCAGTATTTT
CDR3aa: CASSFGRAGGGDTQYF

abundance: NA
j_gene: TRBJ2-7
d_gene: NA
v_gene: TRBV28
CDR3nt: TGTGCCAGCCTCCCCGCCAGGTCCTTAGGCTACGAGCAGTACTTC
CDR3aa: CASLPARSLGYEQYF

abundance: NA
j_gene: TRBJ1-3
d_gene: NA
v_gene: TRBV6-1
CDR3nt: TGTGCCAGCAGGCTCACAGGGTCTGGAAACACCATATATTTT
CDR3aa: CASRLTGSGNTIYF

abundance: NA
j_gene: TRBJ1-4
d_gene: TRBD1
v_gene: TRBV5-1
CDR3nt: TGCGCCAGCAACAGGGGAGCTAATGAAAAACTGTTTTTT
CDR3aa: CASNRGANEKLFF

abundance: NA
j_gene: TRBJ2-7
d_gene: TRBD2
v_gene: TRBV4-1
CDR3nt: TGCGCCAGCAGCCCGGGACTAGCGGACTCCTACGAGCAGTACTTC
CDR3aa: CASSPGLADSYEQYF

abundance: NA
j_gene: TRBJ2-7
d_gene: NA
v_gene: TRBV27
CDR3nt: TGTGCCAGCAGCCCGACTGGATTTTACGAGCAGTACTTC
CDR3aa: CASSPTGFYEQYF

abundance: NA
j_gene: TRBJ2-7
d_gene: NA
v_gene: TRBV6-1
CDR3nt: TGTGCCAGCAGTGAGCGCCTAACCTACGAGCAGTACTTC
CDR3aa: CASSERLTYEQYF

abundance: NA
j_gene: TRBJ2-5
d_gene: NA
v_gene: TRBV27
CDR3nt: TGTGCCAGCAGTCGGCCAGGGAAAGAGACCCAGTACTTC
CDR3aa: CASSRPGKETQYF

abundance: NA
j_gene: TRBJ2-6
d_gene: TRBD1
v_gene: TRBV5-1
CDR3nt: TGCGCCAGCAGCTCAAGACAGGGGGGCTCTGGGGCCAACGTCCTGACTTTC
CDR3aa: CASSSRQGGSGANVLTF

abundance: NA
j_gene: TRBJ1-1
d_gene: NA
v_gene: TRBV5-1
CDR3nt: TGCGCCAGCAGCGAGGGGACTGGGAACACTGAAGCTTTCTTT
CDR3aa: CASSEGTGNTEAFF

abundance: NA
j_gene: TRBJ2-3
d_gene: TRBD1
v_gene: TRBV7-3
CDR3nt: TGTGCCAGTTCCCCCGGACAGGGTACAGATACGCAGTATTTT
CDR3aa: CASSPGQGTDTQYF

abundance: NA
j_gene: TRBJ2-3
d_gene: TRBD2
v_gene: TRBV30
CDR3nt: TGTGCCTGGAGGGGACTAGCGGGAGTCACAGATACGCAGTATTTT
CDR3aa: CAWRGLAGVTDTQYF